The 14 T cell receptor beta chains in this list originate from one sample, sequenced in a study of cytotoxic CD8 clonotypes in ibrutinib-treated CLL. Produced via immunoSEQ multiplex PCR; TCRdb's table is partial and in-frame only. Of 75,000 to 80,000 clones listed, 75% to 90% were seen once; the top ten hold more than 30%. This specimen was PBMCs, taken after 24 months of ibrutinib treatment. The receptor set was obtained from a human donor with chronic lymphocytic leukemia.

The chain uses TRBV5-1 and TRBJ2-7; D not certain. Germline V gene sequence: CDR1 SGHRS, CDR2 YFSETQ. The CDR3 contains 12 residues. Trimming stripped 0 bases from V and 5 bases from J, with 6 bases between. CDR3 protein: CASSLGFNEQYF. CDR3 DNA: TGCGCCAGCAGCTTGGGTTTCAACGAGCAGTACTTC. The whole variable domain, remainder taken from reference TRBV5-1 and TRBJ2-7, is KAGVTQTPRYLIKTRGQQVTLSCSPISGHRSVSWYQQTPGQGLQFLFEYFSETQRNKGNFPGRFSGRQFSNSRSEMNVSTLELGDSALYLCASSLGFNEQYFGPGTRLTVT.

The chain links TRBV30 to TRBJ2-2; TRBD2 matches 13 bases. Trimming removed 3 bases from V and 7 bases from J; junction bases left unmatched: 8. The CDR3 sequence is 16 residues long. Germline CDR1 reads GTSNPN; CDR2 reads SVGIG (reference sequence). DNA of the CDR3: TGTGCCTGGAGCCTAGGACTAGCGGGAGTAGTCGGGGAGCTGTTTTTT. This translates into CAWSLGLAGVVGELFF.

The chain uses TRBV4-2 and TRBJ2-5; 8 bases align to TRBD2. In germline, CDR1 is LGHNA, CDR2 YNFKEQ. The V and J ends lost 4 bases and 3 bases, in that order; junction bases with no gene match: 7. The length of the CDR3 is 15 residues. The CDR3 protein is CASSPGFSGKETQYF. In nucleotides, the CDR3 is TGTGCCAGCAGCCCCGGGTTTAGCGGGAAAGAGACCCAGTACTTC.

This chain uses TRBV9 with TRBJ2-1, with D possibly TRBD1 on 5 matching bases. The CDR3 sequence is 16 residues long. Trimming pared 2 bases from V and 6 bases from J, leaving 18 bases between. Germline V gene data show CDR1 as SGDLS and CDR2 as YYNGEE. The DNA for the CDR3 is TGTGCCAGCAGCGTGCGAGACAGAGGATTGAGCAATGAGCAGTTCTTC. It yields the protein CASSVRDRGLSNEQFF.

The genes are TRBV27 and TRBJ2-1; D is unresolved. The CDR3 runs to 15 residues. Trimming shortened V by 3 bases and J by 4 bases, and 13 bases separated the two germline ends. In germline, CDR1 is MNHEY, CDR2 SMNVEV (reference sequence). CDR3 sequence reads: CASSFLGLSYNEQFF. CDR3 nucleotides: TGTGCCAGCAGTTTTCTAGGTCTAAGTTACAATGAGCAGTTCTTC.

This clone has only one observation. The CDR3 region has the DNA TGCGCCAGCAGCCCGGGACAGGGAGGAGGCACCGGGGAGCTGTTTTTT. Residues: CASSPGQGGGTGELFF. J is TRBJ2-2 and V is TRBV5-1; 9 bases line up with TRBD1. V gave up 4 bases and J gave up 4 bases; unmatched junction bases: 8. This CDR3 region has 16 residues. The germline V gene encodes CDR1 SGHRS and CDR2 YFSETQ.

The CDR3 spells CASSLGLINYEQYF. CDR3 in DNA: TGTGCCAGCAGCTTAGGACTTATTAACTACGAGCAGTACTTC. The chain carries TRBV7-8 and TRBJ2-7; unclear D gene. The CDR3 contains 14 residues. V was clipped by 1 base and J by 3 bases, with 10 bases between them. Germline assignment: CDR1 SGHVS and CDR2 FQNEAQ.

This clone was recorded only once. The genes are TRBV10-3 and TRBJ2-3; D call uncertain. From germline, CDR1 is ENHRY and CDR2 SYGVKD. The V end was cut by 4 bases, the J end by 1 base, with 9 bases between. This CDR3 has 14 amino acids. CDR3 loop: CAISAQAGTDTQYF. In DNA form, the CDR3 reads TGTGCCATCAGTGCCCAGGCGGGCACAGATACGCAGTATTTT.

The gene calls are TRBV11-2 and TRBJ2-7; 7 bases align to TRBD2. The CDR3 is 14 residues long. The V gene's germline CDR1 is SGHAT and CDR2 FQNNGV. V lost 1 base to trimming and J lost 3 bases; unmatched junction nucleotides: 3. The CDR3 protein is CASSLALADYEQYF. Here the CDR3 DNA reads TGTGCCAGCAGCTTAGCCCTAGCGGACTACGAGCAGTACTTC.

CDR3 DNA sequence: TGCGCCAGCAGCCCCCGAGAGAAAGGTTCTGTGACTGAAGCTTTCTTT. Translating gives CASSPREKGSVTEAFF. The chain couples TRBV5-1 to TRBJ1-1; D not certain. The CDR3 totals 16 residues. V lost 4 bases, J lost 5 bases, and 21 bases lay in between. Germline lookup yields CDR1 SGHRS and CDR2 YFSETQ.

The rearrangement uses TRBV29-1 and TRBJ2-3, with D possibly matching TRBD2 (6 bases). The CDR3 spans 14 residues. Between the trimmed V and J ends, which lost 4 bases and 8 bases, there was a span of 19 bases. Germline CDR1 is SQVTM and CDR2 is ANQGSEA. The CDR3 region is CSVGTGDPRATQYF. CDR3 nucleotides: TGCAGCGTTGGTACGGGAGACCCCAGGGCTACGCAGTATTTT.

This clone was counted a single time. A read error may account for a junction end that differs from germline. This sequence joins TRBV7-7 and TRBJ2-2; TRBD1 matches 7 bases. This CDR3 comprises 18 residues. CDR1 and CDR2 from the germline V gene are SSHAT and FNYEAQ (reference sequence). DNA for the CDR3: TGTGCTAGCAGCCAAAGTTATAAGGCAGGGGGAGAAACCGGGGAGCTGTTTTTT. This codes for CASSQSYKAGGETGELFF.

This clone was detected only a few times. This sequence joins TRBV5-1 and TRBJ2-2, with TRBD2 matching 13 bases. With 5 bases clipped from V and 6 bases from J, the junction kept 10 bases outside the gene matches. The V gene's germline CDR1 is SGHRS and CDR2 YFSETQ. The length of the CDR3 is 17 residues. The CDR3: CASSGGTGLAGSGELFF. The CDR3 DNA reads TGCGCCAGCAGTGGGGGAACGGGACTAGCGGGATCCGGGGAGCTGTTTTTT.

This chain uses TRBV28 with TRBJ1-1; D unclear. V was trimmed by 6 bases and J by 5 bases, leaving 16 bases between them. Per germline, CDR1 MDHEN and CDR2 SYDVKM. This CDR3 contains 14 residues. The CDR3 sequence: CASRPPVRSTEAFF. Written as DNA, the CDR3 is TGTGCCAGCAGGCCCCCCGTAAGGTCGACTGAAGCTTTCTTT.